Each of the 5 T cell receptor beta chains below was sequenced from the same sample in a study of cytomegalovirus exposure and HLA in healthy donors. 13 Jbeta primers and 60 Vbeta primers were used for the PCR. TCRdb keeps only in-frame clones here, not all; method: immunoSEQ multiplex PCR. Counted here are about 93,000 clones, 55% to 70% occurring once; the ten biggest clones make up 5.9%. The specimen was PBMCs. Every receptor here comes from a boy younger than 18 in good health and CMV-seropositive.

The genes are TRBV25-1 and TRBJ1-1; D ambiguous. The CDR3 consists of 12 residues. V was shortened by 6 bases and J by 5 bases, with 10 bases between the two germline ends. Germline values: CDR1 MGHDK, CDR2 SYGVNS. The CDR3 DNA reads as TGTGCCAGCAGAGGAGTGGTTACTGAAGCTTTCTTT. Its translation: CASRGVVTEAFF.

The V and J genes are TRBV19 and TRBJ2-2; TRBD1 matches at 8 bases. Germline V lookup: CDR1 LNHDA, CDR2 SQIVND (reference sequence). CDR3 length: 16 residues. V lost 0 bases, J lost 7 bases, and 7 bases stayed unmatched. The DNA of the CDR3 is TGTGCCAGTAGTATAGATGCCCCAGGGGGCGGCGGGGAGCTGTTTTTT. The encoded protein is CASSIDAPGGGGELFF.

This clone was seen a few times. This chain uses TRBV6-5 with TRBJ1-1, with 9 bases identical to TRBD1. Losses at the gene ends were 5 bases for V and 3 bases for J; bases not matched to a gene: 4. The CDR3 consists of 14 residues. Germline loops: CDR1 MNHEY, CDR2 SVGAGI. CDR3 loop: CASSPRTGDTEAFF. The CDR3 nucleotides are TGTGCCAGCAGTCCCCGGACAGGGGACACTGAAGCTTTCTTT.

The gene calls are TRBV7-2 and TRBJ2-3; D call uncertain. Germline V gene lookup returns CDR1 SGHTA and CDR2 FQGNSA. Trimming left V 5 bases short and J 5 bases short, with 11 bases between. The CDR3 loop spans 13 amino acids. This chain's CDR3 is CASSPTLGDTQYF. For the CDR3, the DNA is TGTGCCAGCAGCCCGACGCTAGGAGATACGCAGTATTTT.

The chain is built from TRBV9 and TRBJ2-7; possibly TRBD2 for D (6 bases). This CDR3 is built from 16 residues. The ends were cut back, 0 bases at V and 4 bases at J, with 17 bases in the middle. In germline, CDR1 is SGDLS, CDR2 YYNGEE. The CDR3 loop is CASSVDWGLPPYEQYF. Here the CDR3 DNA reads TGTGCCAGCAGCGTAGATTGGGGACTGCCTCCTTACGAGCAGTACTTC.